This T cell receptor beta chain was sequenced during a study of T-cell memory formation after mild COVID-19. In this sample, this clonotype turned up a few times. 5'RACE primed from the constant segment yielded TCR alpha and TCR beta cDNA libraries bearing sample barcodes and UMIs. MiXCR, run by TCRdb on the 5' RACE reads, gives a single entry per CDR3 protein. The sample records around 310,000 distinct CDR3 sequences, 14% being singletons. Between the trimmed V and J ends, which lost 2 bases and 7 bases, there was a span of 14 bases. The CDR3 totals 14 residues. The source of this sequence is a man between 18 and 35 years old who had mild COVID-19 (a few samples of this study predate the infection). Cell type and time point are not known. Sequenced material: PBMCs or a T cell subset sorted from them (not recorded which). V and J are TRBV12-3 or TRBV12-4 and TRBJ1-1; D remains unclear. This CDR3 is CASSLSGVRSEAFF. Here the CDR3 DNA reads TGTGCCAGCAGTTTAAGTGGGGTCCGGAGTGAAGCTTTCTTT.